Described below is a single T cell receptor (beta chain) sequence and its context. No cognate antigen has been identified for it. It has no much larger one-base neighbor in the sample; base qualities were not kept. This sample is part of a study of tumor and adjacent non-tumor tissue in lung cancer (dated 2018 in TCRdb). Some background on the complete study: The cohort included about a dozen adenocarcinoma, a couple of squamous cell carcinoma and 1 small cell lung cancer patients. Among the approximately 15 patients, ages ranged from roughly 31 to 76 years, around 10 were men and 5 were women, and disease was TNM stage I to III. In total, sequencing yielded 125,075,908 productive TCRbeta reads, which works out to an average of about 4.2 million reads per sample. The study compared bulk TCRbeta repertoires from lung tumor tissue and matched distant non-tumor lung tissue of roughly 14 lung cancer patients. TCRbeta CDR3 sequencing was performed on a few dozen paired specimens, with one tumor sample and one normal lung sample collected per patient.

The protocol used for the library was multiplex PCR. The listed sequencing device is Illumina HiSeq 2500. Following protocols modified from ARM-PCR, the researchers constructed TCRbeta libraries through three rounds of nested PCR with primers (Table S4). Before sequencing, PCR products of 200-500 bp were cut from the gel and purified using the QIAquick gel extraction kit. The authors' analysis ran thus. Reads were cleaned using Trimmomatic, were merged into complete CDR3 sequences using FLASH, and were assigned to V(D)J germline segments using MiTCR. VDJtools was used to compute clonal diversity as the inverse Simpson's index. Productive reads were defined as in-frame sequences without a premature stop codon. TCRdb applied fastp at Q25 and MiXCR to the public reads, then kept only in-frame beta chains. All rows with the same CDR3 protein become a single entry with the most common DNA and genes. The V and J calls here are based on TCRdb, not the publication. Counted in this sample were about 75,000 distinct CDR3 sequences; under 80% of them appeared once. The ten largest account for about 12% of the sample.

Broader findings and caveats from the paper: The sequencing platform is not named in the methods, and unique molecular identifiers are not mentioned. Only about 14 patients were in the cohort, and the authors stated that larger samples and more detailed clinical data are needed. Tumor tissue showed significantly higher TCR diversity (inverse Simpson) than normal lung tissue, at 431.37 vs 166.20 (P = 0.0075, Mann-Whitney U test). Significantly higher TCR diversity was found in younger patients, and higher tumor TCR diversity was associated with shorter overall and disease-free survival. Peripheral blood was not sequenced, so blood TCRbeta repertoires in these lung cancer patients were not examined. A significantly larger cumulative share of the repertoire was made up by the top 100 clones in normal lung than in tumor tissue.

From the cysteine up to the phenylalanine, the CDR3 has a length of 15 residues. The only DNA kept is the CDR3, 45 bases in frame from the first base. The V and J ends are trimmed by 4 bases and 1 base, leaving 11 bases between them. CDR1 MDHEN and CDR2 SYDVKM were looked up in the germline V gene. RNA was isolated from bulk unsorted tissue, and RNA quality was assessed with a NanoDrop ND-1000 and an Agilent 2100. Donors were newly diagnosed lung cancer patients admitted for thoracic surgery in China between August and November 2014, without prior chemotherapy. Patients with previous radiotherapy or chemotherapy, or with another concurrent cancer, were excluded from the study. Pieces of surgical tissue measuring roughly 1-2.3 cm3 were kept in RNAlater solution and stored at -80 degrees C until use.

The sequence came from a woman aged 45-60 years with non-small cell lung cancer. The V and J segments used are TRBV28 and TRBJ2-1; the D gene lacks a confident call. The specimen sequenced was lung tumor tissue. CDR3 sequence: CASSYPPRSYNEQFF. The bases are TGTGCCAGCAGTTATCCGCCGAGATCCTACAATGAGCAGTTCTTC.